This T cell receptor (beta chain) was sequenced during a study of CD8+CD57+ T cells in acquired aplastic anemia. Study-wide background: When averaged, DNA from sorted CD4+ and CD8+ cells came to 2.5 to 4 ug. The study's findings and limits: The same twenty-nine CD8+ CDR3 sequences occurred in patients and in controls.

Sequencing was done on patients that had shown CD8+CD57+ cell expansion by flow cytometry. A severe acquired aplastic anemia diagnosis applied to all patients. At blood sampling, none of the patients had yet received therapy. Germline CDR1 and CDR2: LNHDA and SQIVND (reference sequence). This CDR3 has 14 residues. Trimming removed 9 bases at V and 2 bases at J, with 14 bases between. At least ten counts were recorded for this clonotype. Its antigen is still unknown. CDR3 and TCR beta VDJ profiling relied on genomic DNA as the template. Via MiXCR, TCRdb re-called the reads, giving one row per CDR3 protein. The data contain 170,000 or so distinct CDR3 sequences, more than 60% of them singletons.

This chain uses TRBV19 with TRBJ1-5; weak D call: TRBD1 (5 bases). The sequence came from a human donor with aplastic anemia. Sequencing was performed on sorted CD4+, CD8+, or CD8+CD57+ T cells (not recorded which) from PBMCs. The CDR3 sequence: CASSGVTGNQPQHF. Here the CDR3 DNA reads TGTGCCAGCTCGGGGGTCACGGGCAATCAGCCCCAGCATTTT.